The present TCR beta chain was sequenced within a study of T cells after somatic rescue of genetic block (dated by TCRdb to 2018 to 2021). Study-level background: The study assessed how robust, over the long term, a T-cell system was when the system had developed through somatic rescue of a genetic block in T-cell development.

Turning to this clone: The antigen it binds to is not known. One base away there is no much larger clone; base qualities are not given.

The library came from the immunoSEQ multiplex PCR assay. The table was pulled from immuneACCESS by TCRdb, which kept in-frame rearrangements only. Such tables lose some clones; where checked, under half of the loss comes from unresolved V genes, and the rest has no known cause. The sample table lists tens of thousands of clones, around 96% of them with a count of one. Of the sample, 0.075% to 0.1% falls within the top ten clones. The CDR3, from cysteine to phenylalanine, totals 18 residues. Only CDR3 DNA remains: 54 bases, in frame from the first base. V ends up 2 bases short and J 2 bases short, with an unmatched junction base count of 13.

Sample: peripheral blood mononuclear cells (PBMCs). The receptor chain draws on TRBV5-3 and TRBJ2-3, with TRBD2 identical over 8 junction bases. TRBV5-3 is marked as an open reading frame, function uncertain. The clonotype originates from a child younger than two. The nucleotide sequence reads TGTGCCAGAAGCTTCCTGCTAGCGGGCGATCCAGACACAGATACGCAGTATTTT. Its product reads: CARSFLLAGDPDTDTQYF.